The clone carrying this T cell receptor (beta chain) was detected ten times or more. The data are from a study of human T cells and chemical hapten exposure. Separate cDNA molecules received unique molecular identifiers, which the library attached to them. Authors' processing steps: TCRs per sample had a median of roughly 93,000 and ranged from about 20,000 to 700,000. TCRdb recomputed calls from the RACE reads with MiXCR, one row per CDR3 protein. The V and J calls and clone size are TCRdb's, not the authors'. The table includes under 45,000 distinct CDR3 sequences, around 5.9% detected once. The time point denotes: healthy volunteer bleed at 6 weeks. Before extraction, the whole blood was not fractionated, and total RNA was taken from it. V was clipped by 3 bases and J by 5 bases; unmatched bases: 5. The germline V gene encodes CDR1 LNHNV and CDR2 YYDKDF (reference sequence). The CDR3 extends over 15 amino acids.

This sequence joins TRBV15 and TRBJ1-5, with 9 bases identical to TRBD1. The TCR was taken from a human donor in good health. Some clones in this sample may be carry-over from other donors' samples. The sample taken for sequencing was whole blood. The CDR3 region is CATSRDRGWDQPQHF. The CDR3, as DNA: TGTGCCACCAGCAGGGACAGGGGCTGGGATCAGCCCCAGCATTTT.